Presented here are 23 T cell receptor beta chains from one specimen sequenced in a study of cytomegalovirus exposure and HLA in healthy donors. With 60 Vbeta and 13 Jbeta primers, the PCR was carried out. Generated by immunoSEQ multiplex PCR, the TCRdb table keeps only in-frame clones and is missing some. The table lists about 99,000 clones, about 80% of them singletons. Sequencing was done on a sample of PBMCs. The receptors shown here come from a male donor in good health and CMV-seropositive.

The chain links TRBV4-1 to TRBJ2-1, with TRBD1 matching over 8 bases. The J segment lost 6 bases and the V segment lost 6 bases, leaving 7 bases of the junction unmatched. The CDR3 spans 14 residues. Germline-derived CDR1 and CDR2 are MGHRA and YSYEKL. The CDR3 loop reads CASRRTGRSNEQFF. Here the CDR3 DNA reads TGCGCCAGCAGAAGGACAGGGAGAAGCAATGAGCAGTTCTTC.

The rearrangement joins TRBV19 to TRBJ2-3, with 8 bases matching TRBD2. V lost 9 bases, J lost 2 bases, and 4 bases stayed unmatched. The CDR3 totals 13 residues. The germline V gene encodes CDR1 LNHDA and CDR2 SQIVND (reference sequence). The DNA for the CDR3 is TGTGCCAGCTGTAGCGGGGACACAGATACGCAGTATTTT. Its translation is CASCSGDTDTQYF.

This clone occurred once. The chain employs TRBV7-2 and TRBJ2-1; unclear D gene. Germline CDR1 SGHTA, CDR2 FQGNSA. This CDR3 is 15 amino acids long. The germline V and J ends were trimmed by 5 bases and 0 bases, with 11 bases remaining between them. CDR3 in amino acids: CASSASKSSYNEQFF. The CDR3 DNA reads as TGTGCCAGCAGCGCCTCAAAGAGCTCCTACAATGAGCAGTTCTTC.

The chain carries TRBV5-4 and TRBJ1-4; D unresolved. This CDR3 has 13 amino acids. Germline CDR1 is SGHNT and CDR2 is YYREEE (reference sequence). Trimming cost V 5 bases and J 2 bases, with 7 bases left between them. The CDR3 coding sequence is TGTGCCAGCAGAGCGGGTACTAATGAAAAACTGTTTTTT. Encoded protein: CASRAGTNEKLFF.

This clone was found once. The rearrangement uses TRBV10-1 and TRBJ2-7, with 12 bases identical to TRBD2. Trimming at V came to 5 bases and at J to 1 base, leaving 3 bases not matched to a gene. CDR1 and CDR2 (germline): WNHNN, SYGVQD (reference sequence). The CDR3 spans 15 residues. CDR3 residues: CASSSLAGGSYEQYF. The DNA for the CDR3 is TGCGCCAGCAGTTCACTAGCGGGGGGTTCCTACGAGCAGTACTTC.

CDR3 bases: TGCGCCAGCAGCCGAACAGGGGTCACTGAAGCTTTCTTT. Its protein product is CASSRTGVTEAFF. This chain connects TRBV10-1 to TRBJ1-1; 7 nucleotides line up with TRBD1. The CDR3 runs 13 residues. Germline CDR1 reads WNHNN; CDR2 reads SYGVQD (reference sequence). The ends lost 6 bases at V and 4 bases at J; junction bases unmatched: 5.

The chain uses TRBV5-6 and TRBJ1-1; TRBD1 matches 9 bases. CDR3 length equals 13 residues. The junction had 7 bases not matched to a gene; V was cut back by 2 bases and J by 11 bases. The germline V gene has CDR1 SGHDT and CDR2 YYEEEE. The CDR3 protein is CASSLGYRGHAFF. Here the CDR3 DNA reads TGTGCCAGCAGCTTAGGGTACAGGGGGCACGCTTTCTTT. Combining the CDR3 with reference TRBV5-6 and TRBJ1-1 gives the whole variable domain DAGVTQSPTHLIKTRGQQVTLRCSPKSGHDTVSWYQQALGQGPQFIFQYYEEEERQRGNFPDRFSGHQFPNYSSELNVNALLLGDSALYLCASSLGYRGHAFFGQGTRLTVV.

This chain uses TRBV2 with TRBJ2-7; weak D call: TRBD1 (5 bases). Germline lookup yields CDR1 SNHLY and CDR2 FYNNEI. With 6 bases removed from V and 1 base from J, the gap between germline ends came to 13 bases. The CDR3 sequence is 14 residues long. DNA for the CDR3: TGTGCCAGCAGAATGAAGGGGCCGTCCTACGAGCAGTACTTC. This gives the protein CASRMKGPSYEQYF.

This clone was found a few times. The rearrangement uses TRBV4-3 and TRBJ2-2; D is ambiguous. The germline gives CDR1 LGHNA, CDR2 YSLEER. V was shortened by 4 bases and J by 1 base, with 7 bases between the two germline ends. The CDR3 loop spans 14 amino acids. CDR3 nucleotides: TGCGCCAGCAGCCTACGCGAGAACACCGGGGAGCTGTTTTTT. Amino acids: CASSLRENTGELFF.

CDR3 protein: CASSLPTELGLTF. The DNA for the CDR3 is TGTGCCAGCAGCCTCCCGACAGAGCTCGGTCTCACCTTC. The genes are TRBV7-8 and TRBJ1-2; D might be TRBD1 (5 bases). This CDR3 is 13 amino acids long. Trimming stripped 5 bases from V and 13 bases from J, with 20 bases between. Germline CDR1 and CDR2: SGHVS and FQNEAQ.

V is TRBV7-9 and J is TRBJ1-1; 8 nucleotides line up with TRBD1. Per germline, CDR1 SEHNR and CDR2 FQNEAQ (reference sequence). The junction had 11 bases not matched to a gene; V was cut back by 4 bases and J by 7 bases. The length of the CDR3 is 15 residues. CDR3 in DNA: TGTGCCAGCAGCTCCTCCGGGACAGGTTATATTGAAGCTTTCTTT. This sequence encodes CASSSSGTGYIEAFF.

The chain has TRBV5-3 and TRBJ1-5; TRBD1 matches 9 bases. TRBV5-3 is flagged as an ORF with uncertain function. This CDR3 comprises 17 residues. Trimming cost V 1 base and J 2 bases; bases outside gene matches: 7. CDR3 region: CARSLWDRVLGNQPQHF. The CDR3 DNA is TGTGCCAGAAGCTTGTGGGACAGGGTCCTAGGCAATCAGCCCCAGCATTTT.

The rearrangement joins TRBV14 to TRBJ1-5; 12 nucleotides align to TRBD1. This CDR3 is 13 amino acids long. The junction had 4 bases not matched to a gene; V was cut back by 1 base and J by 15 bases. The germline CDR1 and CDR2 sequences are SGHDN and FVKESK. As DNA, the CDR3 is TGTGCCAGCAGCCAAGGATGGGACAGGGGGCTGCATTTT. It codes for CASSQGWDRGLHF.

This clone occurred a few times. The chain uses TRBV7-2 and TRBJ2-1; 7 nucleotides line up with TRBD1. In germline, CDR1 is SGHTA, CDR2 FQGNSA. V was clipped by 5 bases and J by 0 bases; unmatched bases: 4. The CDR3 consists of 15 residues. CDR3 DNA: TGTGCCAGCAGCGCGGACAGGAGCTCCTACAATGAGCAGTTCTTC. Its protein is CASSADRSSYNEQFF.

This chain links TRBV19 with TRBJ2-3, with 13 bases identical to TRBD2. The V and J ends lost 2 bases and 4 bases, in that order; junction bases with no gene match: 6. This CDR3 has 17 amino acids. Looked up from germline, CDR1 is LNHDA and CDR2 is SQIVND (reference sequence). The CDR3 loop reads CASSIQTSGGLADTQYF. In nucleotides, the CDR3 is TGTGCCAGTAGTATACAGACTAGCGGGGGGTTGGCAGATACGCAGTATTTT.

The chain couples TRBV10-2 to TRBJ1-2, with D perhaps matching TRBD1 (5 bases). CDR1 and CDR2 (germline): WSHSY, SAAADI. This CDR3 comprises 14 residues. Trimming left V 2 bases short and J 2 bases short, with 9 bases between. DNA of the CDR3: TGCGCCAGCAGTGAGCCGACAGAGAACTATGGCTACACCTTC. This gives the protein CASSEPTENYGYTF.

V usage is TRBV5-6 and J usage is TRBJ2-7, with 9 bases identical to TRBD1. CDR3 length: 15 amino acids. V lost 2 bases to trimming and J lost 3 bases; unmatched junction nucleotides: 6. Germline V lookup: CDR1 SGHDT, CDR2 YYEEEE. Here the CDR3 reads CASSFRGTGLYEQYF. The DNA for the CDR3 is TGTGCCAGCAGCTTCCGCGGGACAGGGCTCTACGAGCAGTACTTC.

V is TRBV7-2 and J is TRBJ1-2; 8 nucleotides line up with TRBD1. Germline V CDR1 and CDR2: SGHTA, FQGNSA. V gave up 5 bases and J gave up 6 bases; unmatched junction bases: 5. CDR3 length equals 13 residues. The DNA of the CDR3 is TGTGCCAGCAGCCCCCCAGGGGGCAATGGCTACACCTTC. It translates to CASSPPGGNGYTF.

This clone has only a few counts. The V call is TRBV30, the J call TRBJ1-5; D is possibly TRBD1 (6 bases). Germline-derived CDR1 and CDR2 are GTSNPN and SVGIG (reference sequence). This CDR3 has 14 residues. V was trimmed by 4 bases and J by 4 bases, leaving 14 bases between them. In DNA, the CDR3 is TGTGCCTGGACCTTAACAGGGAGAAATCAGCCCCAGCATTTT. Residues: CAWTLTGRNQPQHF.

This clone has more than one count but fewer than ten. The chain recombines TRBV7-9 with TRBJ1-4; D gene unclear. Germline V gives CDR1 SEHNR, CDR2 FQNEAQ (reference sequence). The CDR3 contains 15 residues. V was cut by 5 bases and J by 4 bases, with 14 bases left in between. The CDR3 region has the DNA TGTGCCAGCAGCCCCAAGGAGAGACTTAATGAAAAACTGTTTTTT. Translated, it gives CASSPKERLNEKLFF.

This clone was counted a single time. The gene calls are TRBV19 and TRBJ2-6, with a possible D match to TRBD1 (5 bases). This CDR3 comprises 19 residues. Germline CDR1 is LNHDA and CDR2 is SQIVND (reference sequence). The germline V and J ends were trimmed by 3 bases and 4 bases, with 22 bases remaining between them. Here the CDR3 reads CASSISLGAASVGANVLTF. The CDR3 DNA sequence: TGTGCCAGTAGTATCTCCCTTGGGGCAGCCTCGGTGGGGGCCAACGTCCTGACTTTC.

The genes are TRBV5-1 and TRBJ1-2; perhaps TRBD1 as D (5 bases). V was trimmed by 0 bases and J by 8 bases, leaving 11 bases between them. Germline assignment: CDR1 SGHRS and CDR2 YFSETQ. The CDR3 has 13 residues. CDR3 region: CASSLDQGGGYTF. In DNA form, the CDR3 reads TGCGCCAGCAGCTTGGATCAGGGAGGAGGCTACACCTTC.

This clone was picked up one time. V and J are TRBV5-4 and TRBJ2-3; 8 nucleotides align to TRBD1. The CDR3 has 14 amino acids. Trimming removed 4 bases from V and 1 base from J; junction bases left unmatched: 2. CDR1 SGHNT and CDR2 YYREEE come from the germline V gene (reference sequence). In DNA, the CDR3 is TGTGCCAGCAGCCCGGGACAGGGCACAGATACGCAGTATTTT. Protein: CASSPGQGTDTQYF. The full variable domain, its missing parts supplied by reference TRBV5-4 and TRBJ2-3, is ETGVTQSPTHLIKTRGQQVTLRCSSQSGHNTVSWYQQALGQGPQFIFQYYREEENGRGNFPPRFSGLQFPNYSSELNVNALELDDSALYLCASSPGQGTDTQYFGPGTRLTVL.